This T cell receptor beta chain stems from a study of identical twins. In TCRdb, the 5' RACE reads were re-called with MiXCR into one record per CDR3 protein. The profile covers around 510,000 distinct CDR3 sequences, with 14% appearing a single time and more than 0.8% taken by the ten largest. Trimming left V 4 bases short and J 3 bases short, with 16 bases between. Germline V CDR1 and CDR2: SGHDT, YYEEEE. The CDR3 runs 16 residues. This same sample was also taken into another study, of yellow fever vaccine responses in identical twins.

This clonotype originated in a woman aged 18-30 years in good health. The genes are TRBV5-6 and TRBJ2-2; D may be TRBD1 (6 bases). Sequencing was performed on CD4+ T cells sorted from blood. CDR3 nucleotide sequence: TGTGCCAGCAGCCTGTACAGGGCTAGGTACACCGGGGAGCTGTTTTTT. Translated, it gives CASSLYRARYTGELFF.